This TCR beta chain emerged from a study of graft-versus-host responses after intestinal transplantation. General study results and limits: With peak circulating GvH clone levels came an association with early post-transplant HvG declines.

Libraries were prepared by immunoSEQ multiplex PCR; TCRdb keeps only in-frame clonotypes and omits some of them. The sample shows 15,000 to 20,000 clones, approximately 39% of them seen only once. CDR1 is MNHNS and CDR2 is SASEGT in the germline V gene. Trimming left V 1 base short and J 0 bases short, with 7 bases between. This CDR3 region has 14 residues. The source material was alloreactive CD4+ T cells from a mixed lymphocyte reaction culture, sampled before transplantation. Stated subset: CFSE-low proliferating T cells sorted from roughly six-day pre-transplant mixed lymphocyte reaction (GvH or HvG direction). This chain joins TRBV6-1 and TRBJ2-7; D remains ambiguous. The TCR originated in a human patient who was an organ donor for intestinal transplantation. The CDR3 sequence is CASSEVGSSYEQYF. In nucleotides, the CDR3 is TGTGCCAGCAGTGAAGTCGGATCCTCCTACGAGCAGTACTTC.